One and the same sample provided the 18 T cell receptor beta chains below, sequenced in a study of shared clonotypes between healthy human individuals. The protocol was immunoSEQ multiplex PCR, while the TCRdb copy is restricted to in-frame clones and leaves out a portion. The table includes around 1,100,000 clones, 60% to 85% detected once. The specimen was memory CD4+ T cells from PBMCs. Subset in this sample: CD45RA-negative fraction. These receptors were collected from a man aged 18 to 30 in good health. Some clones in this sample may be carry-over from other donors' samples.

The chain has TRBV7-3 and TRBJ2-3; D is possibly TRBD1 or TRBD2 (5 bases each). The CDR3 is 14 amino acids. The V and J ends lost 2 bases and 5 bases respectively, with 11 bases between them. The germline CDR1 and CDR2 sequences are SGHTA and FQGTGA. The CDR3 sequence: CASSLDGTGDTQYF. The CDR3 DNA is TGTGCCAGCAGCTTAGACGGGACGGGAGATACGCAGTATTTT.

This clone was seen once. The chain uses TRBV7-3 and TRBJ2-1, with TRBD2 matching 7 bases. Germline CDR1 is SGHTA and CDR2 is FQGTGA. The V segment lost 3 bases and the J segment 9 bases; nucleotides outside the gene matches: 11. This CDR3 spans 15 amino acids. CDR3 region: CASSFLGPREGEQFF. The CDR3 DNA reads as TGTGCCAGCAGCTTCCTCGGGCCCAGGGAGGGTGAGCAGTTCTTC.

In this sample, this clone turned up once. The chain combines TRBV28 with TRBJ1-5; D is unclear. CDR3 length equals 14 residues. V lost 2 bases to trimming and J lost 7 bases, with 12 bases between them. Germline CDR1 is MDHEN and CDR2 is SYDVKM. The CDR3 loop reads CASSLGRAQQPQHF. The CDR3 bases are TGTGCCAGCAGTTTAGGGCGGGCGCAGCAGCCCCAGCATTTT.

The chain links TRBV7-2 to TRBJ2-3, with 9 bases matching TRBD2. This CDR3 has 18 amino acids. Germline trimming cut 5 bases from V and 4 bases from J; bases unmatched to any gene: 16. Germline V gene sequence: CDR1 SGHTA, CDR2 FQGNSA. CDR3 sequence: CASSPLTSGNPAADTQYF. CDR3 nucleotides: TGTGCCAGCAGCCCTTTGACTAGCGGTAATCCGGCGGCAGATACGCAGTATTTT.

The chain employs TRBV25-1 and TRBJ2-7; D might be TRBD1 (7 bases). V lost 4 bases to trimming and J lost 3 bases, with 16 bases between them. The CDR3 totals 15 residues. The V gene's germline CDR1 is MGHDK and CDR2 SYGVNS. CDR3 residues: CASSGWGAGGYEQYF. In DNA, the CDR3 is TGTGCCAGCAGTGGATGGGGGGCAGGGGGCTACGAGCAGTACTTC.

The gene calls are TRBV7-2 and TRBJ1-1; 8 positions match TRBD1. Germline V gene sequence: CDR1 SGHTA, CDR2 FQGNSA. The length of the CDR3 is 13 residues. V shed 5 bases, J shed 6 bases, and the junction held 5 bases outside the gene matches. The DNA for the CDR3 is TGTGCCAGCAGCACGGACAGGGTGGCTGAAGCTTTCTTT. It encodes CASSTDRVAEAFF.

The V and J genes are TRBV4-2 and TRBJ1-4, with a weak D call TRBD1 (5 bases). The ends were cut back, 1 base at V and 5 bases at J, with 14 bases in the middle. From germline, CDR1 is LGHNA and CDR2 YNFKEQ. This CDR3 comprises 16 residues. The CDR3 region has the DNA TGTGCCAGCAGCCAAGCGTCGGGGGGTGTGAATGAAAAACTGTTTTTT. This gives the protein CASSQASGGVNEKLFF.

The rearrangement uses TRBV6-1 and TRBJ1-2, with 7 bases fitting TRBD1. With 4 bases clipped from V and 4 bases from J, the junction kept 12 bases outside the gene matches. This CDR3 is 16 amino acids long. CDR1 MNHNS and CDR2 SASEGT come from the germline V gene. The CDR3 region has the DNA TGTGCCAGCAGTGTTGGACAGGCCTTAGCCATCTATGGCTACACCTTC. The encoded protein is CASSVGQALAIYGYTF.

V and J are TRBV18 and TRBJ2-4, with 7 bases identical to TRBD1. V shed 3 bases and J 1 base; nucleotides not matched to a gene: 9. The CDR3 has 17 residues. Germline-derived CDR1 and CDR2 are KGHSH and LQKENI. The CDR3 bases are TGTGCCAGCTCACCTCCGGGACAGCTACTGGCCAAAAACATTCAGTACTTC. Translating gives CASSPPGQLLAKNIQYF.

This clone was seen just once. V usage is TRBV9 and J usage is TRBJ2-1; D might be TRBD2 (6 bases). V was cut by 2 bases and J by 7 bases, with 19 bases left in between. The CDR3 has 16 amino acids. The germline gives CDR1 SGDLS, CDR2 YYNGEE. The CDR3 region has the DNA TGTGCCAGCAGCGTCTTAGCGGAGCCCAATGGGAATGAGCAGTTCTTC. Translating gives CASSVLAEPNGNEQFF.

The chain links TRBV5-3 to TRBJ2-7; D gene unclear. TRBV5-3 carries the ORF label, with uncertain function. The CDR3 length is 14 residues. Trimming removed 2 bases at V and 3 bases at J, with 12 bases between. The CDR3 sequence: CARSFPGPRYEQYF. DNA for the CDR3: TGTGCCAGAAGCTTTCCCGGACCCCGCTACGAGCAGTACTTC.

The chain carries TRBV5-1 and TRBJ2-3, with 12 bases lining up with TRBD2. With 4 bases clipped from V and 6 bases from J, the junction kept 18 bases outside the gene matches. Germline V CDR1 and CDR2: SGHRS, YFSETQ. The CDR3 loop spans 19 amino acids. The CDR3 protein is CASSSGGLGLAGSLDTQYF. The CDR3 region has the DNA TGCGCCAGCAGCAGTGGGGGCCTAGGACTAGCGGGGTCCTTGGATACGCAGTATTTT.

The chain's CDR3 is CASTPGTASYNEQFF. CDR3 nucleotide sequence: TGCGCCAGCACCCCCGGCACAGCTTCCTACAATGAGCAGTTCTTC. The rearrangement joins TRBV5-1 to TRBJ2-1, with D unclear. Germline V gene lookup returns CDR1 SGHRS and CDR2 YFSETQ. This CDR3 is 15 amino acids long. Trimming took off 6 bases at V and 1 base at J, with 14 bases between the two ends.

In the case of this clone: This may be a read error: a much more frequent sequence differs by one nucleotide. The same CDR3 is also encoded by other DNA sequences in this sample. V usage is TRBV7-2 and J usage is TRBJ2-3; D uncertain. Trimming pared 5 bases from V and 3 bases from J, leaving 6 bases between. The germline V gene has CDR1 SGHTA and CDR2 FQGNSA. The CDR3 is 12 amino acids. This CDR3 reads CASSPDTDTQYF. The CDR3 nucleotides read TGTGCCAGCAGCCCCGATACAGATACGCAGTATTTT. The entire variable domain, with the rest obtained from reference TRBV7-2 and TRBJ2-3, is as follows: GAGVSQSPSNKVTEKGKDVELRCDPISGHTALYWYRQSLGQGLEFLIYFQGNSAPDKSGLPSDRFSAERTGGSVSTLTIQRTQQEDSAVYLCASSPDTDTQYFGPGTRLTVL.

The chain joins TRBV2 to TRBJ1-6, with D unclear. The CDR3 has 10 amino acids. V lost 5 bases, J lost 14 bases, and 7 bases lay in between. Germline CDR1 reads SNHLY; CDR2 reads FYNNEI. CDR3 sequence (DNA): TGTGCCAGCAGTTACGGGTCCCTCCACTTT. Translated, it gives CASSYGSLHF.

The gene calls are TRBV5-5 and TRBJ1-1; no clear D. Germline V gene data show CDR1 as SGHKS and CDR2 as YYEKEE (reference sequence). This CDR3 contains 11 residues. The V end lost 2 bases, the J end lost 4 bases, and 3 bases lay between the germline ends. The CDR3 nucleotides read TGTGCCAGCAGCTTTGGCACTGAAGCTTTCTTT. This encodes CASSFGTEAFF.

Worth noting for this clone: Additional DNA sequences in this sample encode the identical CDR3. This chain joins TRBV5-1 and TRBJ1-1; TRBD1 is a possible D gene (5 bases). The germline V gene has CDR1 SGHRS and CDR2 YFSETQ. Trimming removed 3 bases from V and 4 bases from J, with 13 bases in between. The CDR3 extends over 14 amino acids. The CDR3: CASSSATGGTEAFF. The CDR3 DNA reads TGCGCCAGCAGCTCGGCTACAGGTGGCACTGAAGCTTTCTTT.

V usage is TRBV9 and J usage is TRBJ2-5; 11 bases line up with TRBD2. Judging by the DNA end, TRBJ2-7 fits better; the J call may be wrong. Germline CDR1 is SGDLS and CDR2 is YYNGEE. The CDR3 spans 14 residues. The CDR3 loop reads CASSVSGRANEQYF. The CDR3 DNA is TGTGCCAGCAGCGTTAGCGGGAGGGCCAACGAGCAGTACTTC.